These T cell receptor beta chains were read from a single sample in a study of T cell responses to AZD1222 COVID-19 vaccine. Using immunoSEQ multiplex PCR, the repertoire was profiled, and TCRdb retains in-frame clones only, with some absent. The sample yields 130,000 to 150,000 clones, 80% to 95% seen once. The source was peripheral blood, collected on day 0 of MenACWY control vaccination. The receptors come from an adult in good health. Both conserved end residues are part of each CDR3. D genes are given only for firm matches. Size tells how often a clone was seen (once, few, many) or the class of an expanded clone, and some rows leave it out.

>.|TRBV19|.|TRBJ1-1
TGTGCCAGTAGTATAGTTTGGGGAATGGGCACTGAAGCTTTCTTT
CASSIVWGMGTEAFF
>.|TRBV11-2|.|TRBJ1-2
TGTGCCAGCAGCTTACAAAGGGCCTCTTATGGCTACACCTTC
CASSLQRASYGYTF
>TRBD1|TRBV11-1|once|TRBJ1-1
TGTGCCAGCAGCTCCTCGCGAGGGGGCGTCGACACTGAAGCTTTCTTT
CASSSSRGGVDTEAFF
>TRBD2|TRBV10-1|.|TRBJ2-2
TGCGCCAGTCAGCGGGGAACGAACACCGGGGAGCTGTTTTTT
CASQRGTNTGELFF
>TRBD2|TRBV10-3|.|TRBJ2-1
TGTGCCATCAGTGCAGACGGGGGGGCCTCGGGGAATGAGCAGTTCTTC
CAISADGGASGNEQFF
>TRBD1|TRBV9|.|TRBJ1-2
TGTGCCAGCAGCGTAGGGGGCAGGGGGCAAGGTGGCTACACCTTC
CASSVGGRGQGGYTF
>.|TRBV3-1/TRBV3-2|.|TRBJ2-5
TGTGCCAGCAGCCAAGTTTCGGAGACCCAGTACTTC
CASSQVSETQYF
>TRBD1|TRBV19|few|TRBJ2-4
TGTGCCAGTAGGATGGACAGGGCTACCAAAAACATTCAGTACTTC
CASRMDRATKNIQYF
>.|TRBV5-8|.|TRBJ2-6
TGTGCCAGCAGGCCATCTGGGGCCAACGTCCTGACTTTC
CASRPSGANVLTF
>.|TRBV5-6|.|TRBJ1-2
TGTGCCAGCAGCTGGGGGACAAGTGGCTACACCTTC
CASSWGTSGYTF
>.|TRBV12-3/TRBV12-4|.|TRBJ1-1
TGTGCCAGCAGTTTACAACAGAGAATAGAAGCTTTCTTT
CASSLQQRIEAFF
>.|TRBV19|.|TRBJ1-3
TGTGCCAGTAGTATCGACAGCCGAAACACCATATATTTT
CASSIDSRNTIYF
>TRBD1|TRBV19|.|TRBJ1-6
TGTGCCAGTAGTCTCCGACAGGGGTTGAATTCACCCCTCCACTTT
CASSLRQGLNSPLHF
>.|TRBV6-5|.|TRBJ2-6
TGTGCCAGCAGTCTTTCAGGGGCCGGGGCCAACGTCCTGACTTTC
CASSLSGAGANVLTF
>TRBD1|TRBV6-5|.|TRBJ1-1
TGTGCCAGCAGCCGGACAGGGGACTTGAACACTGAAGCTTTCTTT
CASSRTGDLNTEAFF
>.|TRBV6-4|.|TRBJ2-4
TGTGCCAGCAGTGACAGAAAGGGTAGGGAAGCCAAAAACATTCAGTACTTC
CASSDRKGREAKNIQYF
>TRBD1|TRBV6-5|.|TRBJ1-2
TGTGCCAGCAGTTACGGACAGGGCCAGGGGGGCTACACCTTC
CASSYGQGQGGYTF
>.|TRBV2|.|TRBJ2-7
TGTGCCAGCAGTGAATTACTCGACGCGGCGAACTCCTACGAGCAGTGCTTC
CASSELLDAANSYEQCF
>TRBD1|TRBV4-1|.|TRBJ1-6
TGCGCCAGCAGGGGGACAGGGATTGAGAATTCACCCCTCCACTTT
CASRGTGIENSPLHF
>TRBD1|TRBV12-3/TRBV12-4|.|TRBJ1-2
TGTGCCAGCAGTTTTTTGGGACAGTATGGCTACACCTTC
CASSFLGQYGYTF
>TRBD2|TRBV5-1|.|TRBJ2-1
TGCGCCAGCAGCTTGCCTAGCGGGGGGCCGATGACATCCTACAATGAGCAGTTCTTC
CASSLPSGGPMTSYNEQFF
>.|TRBV7-9|.|TRBJ2-1
TGTGCCAGCAGCTTAGCCTACAATGAGCAGTTCTTC
CASSLAYNEQFF
>TRBD1|TRBV7-6|once|TRBJ2-3
TGTGCCAGCAGTACACAGGGGTACCGAGCAGATACGCAGTATTTT
CASSTQGYRADTQYF
>TRBD1|TRBV20-1|.|TRBJ1-2
TGCAGTGCTATTGAGAGTCCGGGACAGTCCTATGGCTACACCTTC
CSAIESPGQSYGYTF
>TRBD2|TRBV30|.|TRBJ2-1
TGTGCCTGGAGGGGACTAGCGGAGAACAATGAGCAGTTCTTC
CAWRGLAENNEQFF
>.|TRBV5-1|.|TRBJ2-1
TGCGCCAGCAGCGAAGTGGGACGGGGGGCTAATGAGCAGTTCTTC
CASSEVGRGANEQFF
>.|TRBV6-5|.|TRBJ1-1
TGTGCCAGCTCAATTACCCTCACTCTTAACACTGAAGCTTTCTTT
CASSITLTLNTEAFF
>.|TRBV4-1|.|TRBJ2-6
TGCGCCAGCAGCCAAGATCTGGGGGCCAACGTCCTGACTTTC
CASSQDLGANVLTF
>.|TRBV28|.|TRBJ1-5
TGTGCCAGCAGTTTAAGGGCAACCACCAATCAGCCCCAGCATTTT
CASSLRATTNQPQHF
>TRBD1|TRBV27|.|TRBJ1-3
TGTGCCAGCAACGAAGGAGGGGACAGGGCTCGCTCTGGAAACACCATATATTTT
CASNEGGDRARSGNTIYF
>.|TRBV5-1|.|TRBJ2-7
TGCGCCAGCAGCTTGGATCAGGGCTACGAGCAGTACTTC
CASSLDQGYEQYF
>.|TRBV5-1|.|TRBJ2-2
TGCGCCAGCAGCTTGGTCGTGGACCCGGGCACCGGGGAGCTGTTTTTT
CASSLVVDPGTGELFF
>.|TRBV29-1|.|TRBJ1-1
TGCAGCGCTAATAAGGGGGACACTGAAGCTTTCTTT
CSANKGDTEAFF
>TRBD2|TRBV5-1|.|TRBJ2-1
TGCGCCAGCAGGGAGGTGGGAGGGGACAATGAGCAGTTCTTC
CASREVGGDNEQFF
>.|TRBV2|.|TRBJ2-2
TGTGCCAGCATGGGGGGACAGTCGAACACCGGGGAGCTGTTTTTT
CASMGGQSNTGELFF
>.|TRBV24-1|.|TRBJ2-5
TGTGCCACCAGTGATTCCTACAGAGGGGAACAAGAGACCCAGTACTTC
CATSDSYRGEQETQYF
>TRBD1|TRBV4-1|.|TRBJ1-2
TGCGCCAGCAGCCAAGAGGGCAGGGGGGGTGGCTACACCTTC
CASSQEGRGGGYTF
>TRBD1|TRBV3-1/TRBV3-2|.|TRBJ2-7
TGTGCCAGCAGCCCAGGACAGGGGGCCGGCGAGCAGTACTTC
CASSPGQGAGEQYF
>TRBD1|TRBV6-4|.|TRBJ1-3
TGTGCCAGCAGTGACGGGACAGGGAGAATATATTTT
CASSDGTGRIYF
>.|TRBV5-1|.|TRBJ2-7
TGCGCCAGCAGCTTGGAAGCCTACTCCTACGAGCAGTACTTC
CASSLEAYSYEQYF
>.|TRBV30|.|TRBJ1-2
TGTGCCTGGAGTGTAGGAGGGGGGACTAACTATGGCTACACCTTC
CAWSVGGGTNYGYTF